These 16 T cell receptor beta chains were sequenced from one sample in a study of CD4+ T cells in melanoma. This table comes from immunoSEQ multiplex PCR, and its TCRdb copy is limited to in-frame clones, with some not included. The table includes over 130,000 clones, around 90% detected once. Every receptor here comes from a human donor with melanoma.

CDR3 residues: CAWSVTGGDTEAFF. The CDR3 bases are TGTGCCTGGAGTGTAACAGGGGGGGACACTGAAGCTTTCTTT. The chain combines TRBV30 with TRBJ1-1, with 8 bases lining up with TRBD1. CDR1 is GTSNPN, CDR2 SVGIG, per germline (reference sequence). The CDR3 has 14 residues. The V gene end was trimmed by 0 bases and the J gene end by 3 bases; junction bases not matched to a gene: 3. Filled out from reference TRBV30 and TRBJ1-1, the complete variable domain reads SQTIHQWPATLVQPVGSPLSLECTVEGTSNPNLYWYRQAAGRGLQLLFYSVGIGQISSEVPQNLSASRPQDRQFILSSKKLLLSDSGFYLCAWSVTGGDTEAFFGQGTRLTVV.

The chain employs TRBV2 and TRBJ2-2; 10 bases map to TRBD2. This CDR3 region has 15 residues. The germline V gene has CDR1 SNHLY and CDR2 FYNNEI. The V and J ends lost 6 bases and 5 bases, in that order; junction bases with no gene match: 6. CDR3 in DNA: TGTGCCAGCAGCATAGCGGGGGGAGGTACCGGGGAGCTGTTTTTT. Translating it yields CASSIAGGGTGELFF.

This chain uses TRBV11-2 with TRBJ2-7, with 14 bases aligning to TRBD2. The V gene end was trimmed by 5 bases and the J gene end by 4 bases; junction bases not matched to a gene: 7. CDR1 and CDR2 (germline): SGHAT, FQNNGV. CDR3 size: 16 residues. CDR3 protein: CASSEPGLAGAYEQYF. CDR3 sequence (DNA): TGTGCCAGCAGCGAACCGGGACTAGCGGGGGCTTACGAGCAGTACTTC.

The chain employs TRBV19 and TRBJ2-2; 11 bases are a match to TRBD2. Germline CDR1 LNHDA, CDR2 SQIVND (reference sequence). Losses at the gene ends were 8 bases for V and 5 bases for J; bases not matched to a gene: 4. The CDR3 runs to 14 residues. CDR3 DNA: TGTGCCAGTTCACTAGCGGGGGTTACCGGGGAGCTGTTTTTT. It translates to CASSLAGVTGELFF.

The chain recombines TRBV5-1 with TRBJ2-7, with TRBD1 identical over 9 bases. The germline gives CDR1 SGHRS, CDR2 YFSETQ. The CDR3 spans 14 residues. V gave up 4 bases and J gave up 2 bases; unmatched junction bases: 4. CDR3 loop: CASSPRDRAYEQYF. The CDR3, as DNA: TGCGCCAGCAGCCCTCGGGACAGGGCCTACGAGCAGTACTTC.

With respect to this clone: The limits of the CDR3 on the DNA are not certain, so only TCRdb's listed CDR3 is given. The chain carries TRBV6-5 and TRBJ1-3. Germline CDR1 reads MNHEY; CDR2 reads SVGAGI. The CDR3 length equals 13 residues, ends included. The CDR3 loop is CASSTSIGNTIYF.

In this sample, this clone turned up once. This chain connects TRBV7-9 to TRBJ2-7, with 7 bases that match TRBD1. After removal of 4 bases from V and 3 bases from J, the junction contained 9 bases not matched to a gene. The CDR3 length is 15 residues. Germline assignment: CDR1 SEHNR and CDR2 FQNEAQ (reference sequence). The CDR3 nucleotides are TGTGCCAGCAGCTCGGGACAGAAGGGGGACTACGAGCAGTACTTC. Translation gives CASSSGQKGDYEQYF.

The chain uses TRBV6-5 and TRBJ2-2; D gene ambiguous. CDR1 is MNHEY, CDR2 SVGAGI, per germline. The CDR3 spans 14 residues. Trimming removed 3 bases from V and 6 bases from J, with 11 bases in between. CDR3 nucleotide sequence: TGTGCCAGCAGTTATAAGCTTGGGCCCGGGGAGCTGTTTTTT. Amino acids: CASSYKLGPGELFF.

The genes are TRBV9 and TRBJ2-7; D perhaps matches TRBD1 (6 bases). With 0 bases removed from V and 3 bases from J, the gap between germline ends came to 16 bases. This CDR3 is built from 16 residues. Germline V gene lookup returns CDR1 SGDLS and CDR2 YYNGEE. The CDR3 sequence: CASSVVVGRDIYEQYF. CDR3 DNA sequence: TGTGCCAGCAGCGTAGTAGTCGGCAGGGACATCTACGAGCAGTACTTC.

V and J are TRBV15 and TRBJ1-6; no definite D call. V lost 0 bases and J 11 bases, leaving 17 bases between the germline ends. Germline V gene sequence: CDR1 LNHNV, CDR2 YYDKDF (reference sequence). The CDR3 has 16 amino acids. The CDR3 nucleotides are TGTGCCACCAGCAGAGATCTCCCTTCCCCAACAACACCCCTCCACTTT. This encodes CATSRDLPSPTTPLHF.

This chain joins TRBV19 and TRBJ2-5, with TRBD1 as a possible D gene (5 bases). Germline V gene lookup returns CDR1 LNHDA and CDR2 SQIVND (reference sequence). The CDR3 extends over 12 amino acids. Trimming stripped 7 bases from V and 5 bases from J, with 11 bases between. The CDR3, as DNA: TGTGCCAGTACCTCAAAGGGGGAGACCCAGTACTTC. This gives the protein CASTSKGETQYF.

The chain couples TRBV15 to TRBJ1-2, with 10 positions matching TRBD1. Germline V gives CDR1 LNHNV, CDR2 YYDKDF (reference sequence). This CDR3 contains 17 residues. Trimming removed 2 bases from V and 6 bases from J; junction bases left unmatched: 12. The CDR3 DNA follows: TGTGCCACCAGCAGACTAGTCTGGACAGGGGGGATTGATGGCTACACCTTC. It yields the protein CATSRLVWTGGIDGYTF.

This chain links TRBV9 with TRBJ2-2; D possibly uses TRBD1 or TRBD2 (5 bases each). Between the trimmed V and J ends, which lost 4 bases and 6 bases, there was a span of 16 bases. This CDR3 is 15 amino acids long. Germline V gives CDR1 SGDLS, CDR2 YYNGEE. The CDR3 coding sequence is TGTGCCAGCAGCTACGGGACCTCGATACCCGGGGAGCTGTTTTTT. This codes for CASSYGTSIPGELFF.

The chain links TRBV29-1 to TRBJ2-1, with D unclear. This CDR3 has 14 amino acids. Trimming pared 5 bases from V and 2 bases from J, leaving 13 bases between. Germline V CDR1 and CDR2: SQVTM, ANQGSEA. CDR3 loop: CSVTGSGAYNEQFF. In nucleotides, the CDR3 is TGCAGCGTTACGGGTTCAGGTGCCTACAATGAGCAGTTCTTC.

The chain recombines TRBV6-5 with TRBJ1-4; D is perhaps TRBD1 (5 bases). V was clipped by 0 bases and J by 4 bases, with 12 bases between them. Germline CDR1 MNHEY, CDR2 SVGAGI. The length of the CDR3 is 16 residues. The CDR3 DNA reads as TGTGCCAGCAGTTACTCGATTGTCAGGGATAATGAAAAACTGTTTTTT. It encodes CASSYSIVRDNEKLFF.

The chain employs TRBV5-5 and TRBJ1-5, with D uncertain. The V gene's germline CDR1 is SGHKS and CDR2 YYEKEE (reference sequence). V was trimmed by 0 bases and J by 7 bases, leaving 8 bases between them. CDR3 length equals 13 residues. In DNA, the CDR3 is TGTGCCAGCAGCTTGGATTCGGAGCAGCCCCAGCATTTT. It is translated as CASSLDSEQPQHF.